This T cell receptor (beta chain) is from a study of PD-L1 blockade in urothelial cancer. Study summary: The authors examined blood 3 weeks (second dose) and 6 weeks after treatment start.

Germline loops: CDR1 LGHNA, CDR2 YNFKEQ. The CDR3 consists of 14 residues. V was cut by 0 bases and J by 1 base, with 5 bases left in between. Stated time point: peripheral blood 6 weeks after treatment start. On this clone: Its matching antigen is unknown.

Sequenced by immunoSEQ multiplex PCR; TCRdb stores in-frame clones only, minus some. This sample has about 130,000 clones, with approximately 85% found just once. Points from the study as a whole: Tumor-associated blood clones were expanded more by durable-benefit patients at 3 weeks.

The chain employs TRBV4-2 and TRBJ2-3; tentative D call: TRBD2 (5 bases). This sequence originates from a man aged 50 to 59 with urothelial cancer. This material consisted of PBMCs, taken around atezolizumab (anti-PD-L1) treatment. The CDR3 is CASSQEAGTDTQYF. CDR3 bases: TGTGCCAGCAGCCAAGAAGCGGGCACAGATACGCAGTATTTT.